The source of this T cell receptor beta chain is a study of CD8 T cells in Susac syndrome. The V gene's germline CDR1 is GTSNPN and CDR2 SVGIG (reference sequence). The CDR3 has 13 amino acids. V lost 5 bases to trimming and J lost 7 bases; unmatched junction nucleotides: 10. Reverse transcription of about 0.5 to 1 ug RNA used random hexamers. TCRdb passed the immunoSEQ multiplex PCR reads through MiXCR, listing each CDR3 protein once. The sample holds 190,000 or so distinct CDR3 sequences, 95% seen once. The origin of this receptor is a human donor with multiple sclerosis. Sequenced: CD4+ T cells from PBMCs. The chain employs TRBV30 and TRBJ1-2; 7 bases align to TRBD1. The CDR3 region is CAWGPGAGGGYTF. The CDR3 DNA reads as TGTGCCTGGGGCCCCGGGGCAGGGGGTGGCTACACCTTC. Based on the CDR3 plus reference TRBV30 and TRBJ1-2, the full variable domain is SQTIHQWPATLVQPVGSPLSLECTVEGTSNPNLYWYRQAAGRGLQLLFYSVGIGQISSEVPQNLSASRPQDRQFILSSKKLLLSDSGFYLCAWGPGAGGGYTFGSGTRLTVV.